This entry lists 27 T cell receptor beta chains sequenced from one sample in a study of T cells in Graves' hyperthyroidism and ophthalmopathy (dated by TCRdb to between 2019 and 2020). The protocol used for the library was multiplex PCR. TCRdb names Illumina HiSeq 2000 as the instrument used. Amplification of TCR beta CDR3 regions was carried out from RNA transcripts. A first-round RT-PCR of the TCR CDR3 used the HTBI primer set with the Qiagen OneStep RT-PCR kit. TCRdb reprocessing: public reads trimmed at Q25 with fastp, clones called with MiXCR, in-frame beta chains kept. Rows with one shared CDR3 protein collapse into an entry with the most common genes and DNA. Recorded for this sample are 550,000 to 800,000 distinct CDR3 sequences; 17% of them occurred a single time. Of the sample, 15% to 17% falls within the top ten clones. The sample taken for sequencing was blood. The receptors shown here come from a middle-aged man with Graves' hyperthyroidism.

The rearrangement links TRBV6-4 to TRBJ1-1; TRBD1 matches at 7 bases. V shed 2 bases, J shed 11 bases, and the junction held 2 bases outside the gene matches. Germline V gene sequence: CDR1 MRHNA, CDR2 SNTAGT. There are 11 residues in the CDR3. The CDR3 DNA reads as TGTGCCAGCAGTGACAGGGGGCAGGCTTTCTTT. It specifies CASSDRGQAFF.

This clonotype was seen a single time. J is TRBJ2-2 and V is TRBV7-9; 7 bases map to TRBD2. Trimming at V came to 0 bases and at J to 2 bases, leaving 3 bases not matched to a gene. Germline assignment: CDR1 SEHNR and CDR2 FQNEAQ (reference sequence). CDR3 size: 16 residues. In nucleotides, the CDR3 is TGTGCCAGCAGCTTAGCTATGACTAGCAACACCGGGGAGCTGTTTTTT. This translates into CASSLAMTSNTGELFF.

This clonotype was seen repeatedly, ten times or more. This sequence joins TRBV20-1 and TRBJ2-1, with TRBD2 matching 10 bases. This CDR3 has 14 residues. CDR1 is DFQATT and CDR2 is SNEGSKA in the germline V gene (reference sequence). J lost 0 bases, V lost 6 bases, and 2 bases had no gene match. CDR3 in DNA: TGCAGTGCCAGGACTAGCGGCTCCTACAATGAGCAGTTCTTC. Amino acids: CSARTSGSYNEQFF.

This clonotype was seen at least ten times. The chain employs TRBV9 and TRBJ1-1, with D unresolved. This CDR3 comprises 14 residues. Trimming removed 0 bases at V and 1 base at J, with 7 bases between. Per germline, CDR1 SGDLS and CDR2 YYNGEE. The CDR3 region is CASSVGGRNTEAFF. The DNA for the CDR3 is TGTGCCAGCAGCGTAGGCGGTCGGAACACTGAAGCTTTCTTT.

The chain uses TRBV6-1 and TRBJ2-5, with D possibly matching TRBD1 (6 bases). Germline CDR1 reads MNHNS; CDR2 reads SASEGT. V lost 8 bases and J 2 bases, leaving 15 bases between the germline ends. The CDR3 is made up of 14 amino acids. The CDR3: CASSEDSQQETQYF. The CDR3, as DNA: TGTGCCAGCTCTGAGGACAGCCAACAAGAGACCCAGTACTTC.

Notes on this clonotype: A much larger clone lies one base from this, so it may be a read error. The CDR3 sequence: CAGSQGPGQAEAFF. DNA of the CDR3: TGCGCCGGCAGCCAAGGGCCAGGGCAAGCTGAAGCTTTCTTT. The rearrangement joins TRBV4-1 to TRBJ1-1; perhaps TRBD1 as D (5 bases). The CDR3 length is 14 residues. Germline-derived CDR1 and CDR2 are MGHRA and YSYEKL.

This clonotype was seen ten or more times. The V call is TRBV27, the J call TRBJ2-3; D is uncertain. Germline CDR1 and CDR2: MNHEY and SMNVEV (reference sequence). Trimming removed 6 bases at V and 4 bases at J, with 17 bases between. The CDR3 spans 15 residues. The CDR3 DNA reads TGTGCCAGCAGGTTAAGTACAGATTCCCCAGATACGCAGTATTTT. Translation: CASRLSTDSPDTQYF.

This clonotype was found a few times. The genes are TRBV27 and TRBJ2-3; 14 bases are shared with TRBD2. The CDR3 covers 16 residues. Germline CDR1 MNHEY, CDR2 SMNVEV (reference sequence). J lost 6 bases, V lost 3 bases, and 5 bases had no gene match. The DNA of the CDR3 is TGTGCCAGCAGTTTTGGTAGACTAGCGGGAGGGGATACGCAGTATTTT. Translating it yields CASSFGRLAGGDTQYF.

The chain recombines TRBV7-2 with TRBJ1-5; 11 bases fit TRBD1. The V segment lost 8 bases and the J segment 6 bases; nucleotides outside the gene matches: 9. Germline-derived CDR1 and CDR2 are SGHTA and FQGNSA. The CDR3 runs 15 residues. The CDR3 region has the DNA TGTGCCAGCGGATGGGGTGGGACAGGGGGTCAGCCCCAGCATTTT. This codes for CASGWGGTGGQPQHF.

This clonotype has just one count. Compared with germline, one end of the junction differs, possibly owing to a read error. The chain employs TRBV12-3 or TRBV12-4 and TRBJ2-2, with no clear D. The CDR3 is 15 amino acids. CDR3 loop: CASSLDALNTGELFF. CDR3 nucleotide sequence: TGTGCCAGCAGCTTAGATGCACTTAACACCGGGGAGCTGTTTTTT.

The table lists this clonotype with a few counts. V usage is TRBV10-2 and J usage is TRBJ2-1; 11 nucleotides match TRBD2. The CDR3 is made up of 13 amino acids. J lost 8 bases, V lost 8 bases, and 5 bases had no gene match. Germline V gene sequence: CDR1 WSHSY, CDR2 SAAADI. CDR3 DNA: TGCGCCAGCGGATTAGCGGGAGGGGATGAGCAGTTCTTC. Translated: CASGLAGGDEQFF.

This clonotype was seen many times. This rearrangement joins TRBV28 to TRBJ2-3; the match to TRBD2 covers 14 bases. The CDR3 sequence is 17 residues long. From germline, CDR1 is MDHEN and CDR2 SYDVKM. The ends lost 4 bases at V and 2 bases at J; junction bases unmatched: 5. The CDR3 DNA sequence: TGTGCCAGCAGTTGGGGACTAGCGGGAGTTATCACAGATACGCAGTATTTT. The encoded protein is CASSWGLAGVITDTQYF.

The chain recombines TRBV2 with TRBJ2-7, with 10 nucleotides matching TRBD2. There are 14 residues in the CDR3. Germline CDR1 reads SNHLY; CDR2 reads FYNNEI. Germline trimming cut 2 bases from V and 5 bases from J; bases unmatched to any gene: 3. The CDR3 nucleotides are TGTGCCAGCAGTGAACTAGCGGGAGTTGACGAGCAGTACTTC. Protein: CASSELAGVDEQYF.

The chain links TRBV20-1 to TRBJ2-3, with D perhaps matching TRBD2 (5 bases). This CDR3 is built from 14 residues. V lost 6 bases to trimming and J lost 2 bases, with 15 bases between them. From germline, CDR1 is DFQATT and CDR2 SNEGSKA (reference sequence). The CDR3 sequence: CSAAQLETTDTQYF. Written as DNA, the CDR3 is TGCAGTGCAGCGCAACTAGAGACCACAGATACGCAGTATTTT.

This clonotype was detected many times. V usage is TRBV28 and J usage is TRBJ2-7; 8 positions match TRBD2. There are 14 residues in the CDR3. Germline lookup yields CDR1 MDHEN and CDR2 SYDVKM. Trimming at V came to 7 bases and at J to 5 bases, leaving 10 bases not matched to a gene. CDR3 sequence reads: CASNPPGGAHEQYF. CDR3 coding DNA: TGTGCCAGCAATCCCCCGGGGGGGGCCCACGAGCAGTACTTC.

This clonotype was recorded many times. The V call is TRBV20-1, the J call TRBJ2-2, with unresolved D. Trimming took off 0 bases at V and 3 bases at J, with 11 bases between the two ends. This CDR3 is built from 15 residues. In germline, CDR1 is DFQATT, CDR2 SNEGSKA (reference sequence). The DNA for the CDR3 is TGCAGTGCTAGAGATCATGTGGGTTACACCGGGGAGCTGTTTTTT. It codes for CSARDHVGYTGELFF.

The chain employs TRBV28 and TRBJ2-5; D gene uncertain. V lost 6 bases and J 4 bases, leaving 12 bases between the germline ends. Germline V gene lookup returns CDR1 MDHEN and CDR2 SYDVKM. The CDR3 covers 13 residues. DNA of the CDR3: TGTGCCAGCAGGAGACTCGAGCGAGAGACCCAGTACTTC. It encodes CASRRLERETQYF.

This chain uses TRBV29-1 with TRBJ2-2; D uncertain. The CDR3 length is 13 residues. The V end was cut by 7 bases, the J end by 2 bases, with 11 bases between. The germline V gene encodes CDR1 SQVTM and CDR2 ANQGSEA. As DNA, the CDR3 is TGCAGCGCTACGCTATCTAACACCGGGGAGCTGTTTTTT. Amino acids: CSATLSNTGELFF.

DNA of the CDR3: TGCGCCAGCAGCCAAGATACCCTAGAGCAGTACTTC. Translating gives CASSQDTLEQYF. The rearrangement uses TRBV4-1 and TRBJ2-7; no reliable D call. The germline V gene encodes CDR1 MGHRA and CDR2 YSYEKL. The CDR3 has 12 residues. Between the trimmed V and J ends, which lost 0 bases and 7 bases, there was a span of 7 bases.

This clonotype was picked up many times. The chain couples TRBV20-1 to TRBJ2-7; the match to TRBD2 covers 12 bases. Trimming removed 3 bases from V and 3 bases from J; junction bases left unmatched: 12. Germline V gives CDR1 DFQATT, CDR2 SNEGSKA (reference sequence). The CDR3 contains 17 residues. DNA of the CDR3: TGCAGTGCTAGGTCCGAGCAACGACTAGCGGGAGACTACGAGCAGTACTTC. As protein: CSARSEQRLAGDYEQYF.

This clonotype has just a few counts. One end of the junction is discordant with germline, which a read error may explain. The chain employs TRBV13 and TRBJ2-7; the match to TRBD1 covers 9 bases. The germline gives CDR1 PRHDT, CDR2 FYEKMQ (reference sequence). There are 15 residues in the CDR3. For the CDR3, the DNA is TGTGTCAGCAGCTTCGGACAGGGGAATTCCTACGAGCAGTACTTC. Translating gives CVSSFGQGNSYEQYF.

This clonotype was seen a handful of times. The chain employs TRBV28 and TRBJ2-2; 10 positions match TRBD2. Germline CDR1 and CDR2: MDHEN and SYDVKM. This CDR3 region has 13 residues. V lost 10 bases and J lost 6; bases outside the gene matches: 5. CDR3 residues: CATAGLASGELFF. The CDR3 DNA is TGTGCCACCGCGGGACTAGCGTCCGGGGAGCTGTTTTTT.

This clonotype has just a few counts. The rearrangement uses TRBV19 and TRBJ2-1, with D maybe TRBD2 (5 bases). The CDR3 runs 14 residues. The germline CDR1 and CDR2 sequences are LNHDA and SQIVND (reference sequence). V was trimmed by 5 bases and J by 6 bases, leaving 14 bases between them. The CDR3 coding sequence is TGTGCCAGTAGTGTCACCGGGGTACTCAATGAGCAGTTCTTC. Its translation: CASSVTGVLNEQFF.

This clonotype was detected many times. The rearrangement uses TRBV28 and TRBJ1-4; D possibly corresponds to TRBD1 (6 bases). V gave up 3 bases and J gave up 3 bases, with 11 bases separating them. The CDR3 is 15 residues long. CDR1 is MDHEN and CDR2 is SYDVKM in the germline V gene. The CDR3 coding sequence is TGTGCCAGCAGTTTTCTCAGGGGACCTAATGAAAAACTGTTTTTT. It yields the protein CASSFLRGPNEKLFF.

This clonotype was picked up many times. The V gene is TRBV7-9, the J gene TRBJ2-7; TRBD1 aligns across 7 bases. This CDR3 has 13 residues. Germline CDR1 and CDR2: SEHNR and FQNEAQ (reference sequence). V lost 4 bases and J lost 6; bases outside the gene matches: 6. The CDR3 sequence is CASSSMDRIEQYF. In DNA, the CDR3 is TGTGCCAGCAGCTCAATGGACAGGATCGAGCAGTACTTC.

This clonotype has at least ten counts. The gene calls are TRBV20-1 and TRBJ2-3; TRBD2 agrees at 8 bases. This CDR3 is built from 14 residues. The germline gives CDR1 DFQATT, CDR2 SNEGSKA (reference sequence). The V and J ends lost 6 bases and 3 bases, in that order; junction bases with no gene match: 8. CDR3 in DNA: TGCAGTGCCACCTTTAGCGGGAAAACAGATACGCAGTATTTT. Protein product: CSATFSGKTDTQYF.

This clonotype was seen ten or more times. The chain's CDR3 is CASGLVLGRGWNTEAFF. The CDR3 DNA is TGTGCTAGTGGTTTGGTACTGGGCAGAGGATGGAACACTGAAGCTTTCTTT. This sequence joins TRBV12-5 and TRBJ1-1, with unresolved D. Germline V gene sequence: CDR1 LGHNT, CDR2 FRNRAP. CDR3 length: 17 residues. V was cut by 0 bases and J by 1 base, with 15 bases left in between.